This entry is about one T cell receptor beta chain. Between the trimmed V and J ends, which lost 6 bases and 1 base, there was a span of 17 bases. The CDR3 has 16 residues. Germline CDR1 reads MDHEN; CDR2 reads SYDVKM. This sample stems from a study of blood T cell repertoires in COVID-19. Study-wide context: Spain, Italy and the United States supplied samples that represented acute and convalescent COVID-19. T cells, B-cell-depleted T cells, or PBMCs provided the cDNA or gDNA that served as material.

Original handling: By means of reference gene primer amplification, nucleated cell counts were estimated. Libraries were prepared by immunoSEQ multiplex PCR; TCRdb keeps only in-frame clonotypes and omits some of them. The DNA gave D and trimming, while V, J and clone size come from that table. The data show about 72,000 clones, under 90% seen once. The specimen sequenced was peripheral blood. This chain connects TRBV28 to TRBJ2-3; possible D gene TRBD2, 6 bases. The TCR originated in a man between 65 and 85 years old with active or convalescent COVID-19. CDR3 sequence: CASRKWAGTGTDTQYF. For the CDR3, the DNA is TGTGCCAGCAGGAAATGGGCGGGGACCGGCACAGATACGCAGTATTTT.